These 13 T cell receptor beta chains were all obtained from the same sample, sequenced in a study of shared clonotypes between healthy human individuals. Using immunoSEQ multiplex PCR, the repertoire was profiled, and TCRdb retains in-frame clones only, with some absent. The sample has around 1.5 million clones, 95% to 99% seen once; the top ten hold around 0.45%. The sample comprised naive CD4+ T cells sorted from blood. Sample subset: CD45RA+ positively selected. These receptors originate from a man aged 25 to 40 in good health.

V usage is TRBV25-1 and J usage is TRBJ1-4; possible D gene TRBD1, 6 bases. The CDR3 runs to 15 residues. Germline V gene lookup returns CDR1 MGHDK and CDR2 SYGVNS. The germline V and J ends were trimmed by 7 bases and 7 bases, with 19 bases remaining between them. CDR3 nucleotides: TGTGCCAGCACTACGTTGGGGCAGGGGAGTGAAAAACTGTTTTTT. It yields the protein CASTTLGQGSEKLFF. The full variable domain, completed using reference TRBV25-1 and TRBJ1-4, is EADIYQTPRYLVIGTGKKITLECSQTMGHDKMYWYQQDPGMELHLIHYSYGVNSTEKGDLSSESTVSRIRTEHFPLTLESARPSHTSQYLCASTTLGQGSEKLFFGSGTQLSVL.

This clone was observed a single time. This chain uses TRBV18 with TRBJ1-5; D possibly corresponds to TRBD1 (5 bases). This CDR3 has 13 amino acids. The germline V gene encodes CDR1 KGHSH and CDR2 LQKENI. Between the trimmed V and J ends, which lost 3 bases and 9 bases, there was a span of 12 bases. The CDR3 DNA reads as TGTGCCAGCTCACCGTCCGCCGGGGGGCCCCAGCATTTT. Translating gives CASSPSAGGPQHF.

The V call is TRBV7-6, the J call TRBJ2-7, with TRBD2 identical over 7 bases. V gave up 0 bases and J gave up 3 bases; unmatched junction bases: 11. The CDR3 length is 17 residues. Germline CDR1 is SGHVS and CDR2 is FNYEAQ. CDR3 loop: CASSLAASGIAVYEQYF. CDR3 bases: TGTGCCAGCAGCTTAGCGGCTAGCGGTATTGCTGTCTACGAGCAGTACTTC.

The rearrangement links TRBV28 to TRBJ1-2; TRBD1 matches at 10 bases. V trimming: 10 bases; J trimming: 7 bases; junction bases outside the gene matches: 15. The CDR3 totals 15 residues. The germline gives CDR1 MDHEN, CDR2 SYDVKM. The CDR3 nucleotides read TGTGCCATTGGGACAGGGGCCCCTTTTCGTGGTGGCTACACCTTC. This sequence encodes CAIGTGAPFRGGYTF.

V gene TRBV7-9 combines with J gene TRBJ2-7; TRBD1 aligns across 11 bases. CDR1 is SEHNR and CDR2 is FQNEAQ in the germline V gene (reference sequence). The CDR3 consists of 17 residues. The junction had 16 bases not matched to a gene; V was cut back by 3 bases and J by 9 bases. Here the CDR3 reads CASSFFIAGQGVYVQYF. Written as DNA, the CDR3 is TGTGCCAGCAGCTTCTTTATCGCGGGACAGGGGGTGTATGTGCAGTACTTC.

The J gene is TRBJ2-3, the V gene TRBV27; D is tentatively TRBD1 or TRBD2 (5 bases each). Trimming took off 7 bases at V and 2 bases at J, with 19 bases between the two ends. Germline-derived CDR1 and CDR2 are MNHEY and SMNVEV (reference sequence). There are 16 residues in the CDR3. CDR3 protein: CASTPTGRLTTDTQYF. As DNA, the CDR3 is TGTGCCAGCACCCCCACGGGGCGGCTTACCACAGATACGCAGTATTTT.

The rearrangement links TRBV2 to TRBJ2-1; D gene uncertain. Germline CDR1 is SNHLY and CDR2 is FYNNEI. The CDR3 is 15 residues long. V was pared by 2 bases and J by 8 bases, with 16 bases between. CDR3 in amino acids: CASSERVSSGHEQFF. CDR3 nucleotides: TGTGCCAGCAGTGAAAGAGTCAGTAGTGGGCATGAGCAGTTCTTC.

The CDR3 region is CASSADWRVNNEQFF. The DNA for the CDR3 is TGTGCCAGCAGCGCCGACTGGCGGGTTAACAATGAGCAGTTCTTC. The rearrangement joins TRBV5-4 to TRBJ2-1, with D perhaps matching TRBD2 (5 bases). Germline CDR1 reads SGHNT; CDR2 reads YYREEE (reference sequence). This CDR3 has 15 residues. Trimming cost V 4 bases and J 5 bases, with 16 bases left between them.

V usage is TRBV30 and J usage is TRBJ1-4; 10 bases line up with TRBD1. The ends lost 0 bases at V and 10 bases at J; junction bases unmatched: 14. Germline CDR1 GTSNPN, CDR2 SVGIG (reference sequence). This CDR3 region has 17 residues. The CDR3 nucleotides read TGTGCCTGGAGTGTACTTGGGACAGGGGTTGTGTCAGGAAAACTGTTTTTT. Translation: CAWSVLGTGVVSGKLFF.

CDR3: CAWSDPGTGGYYEQYF. As DNA, the CDR3 is TGTGCCTGGAGTGACCCTGGGACAGGGGGATACTACGAGCAGTACTTC. The V gene is TRBV30, the J gene TRBJ2-7, with 11 bases fitting TRBD1. Germline V lookup: CDR1 GTSNPN, CDR2 SVGIG (reference sequence). V dropped 1 base and J dropped 3; count of bases not matched to a gene: 8. The CDR3 spans 16 residues.

The chain recombines TRBV5-1 with TRBJ2-2, with TRBD1 as a possible D gene (5 bases). The CDR3 runs to 16 residues. Looked up from germline, CDR1 is SGHRS and CDR2 is YFSETQ. Trimming stripped 4 bases from V and 0 bases from J, with 13 bases between. The CDR3 region is CASSRLGPTNTGELFF. CDR3 nucleotides: TGCGCCAGCAGCCGCCTGGGGCCAACGAACACCGGGGAGCTGTTTTTT.

The V call is TRBV19, the J call TRBJ1-2; 7 positions agree with TRBD1. This CDR3 comprises 13 residues. The junction had 7 bases not matched to a gene; V was cut back by 6 bases and J by 6 bases. Looked up from germline, CDR1 is LNHDA and CDR2 is SQIVND (reference sequence). CDR3 DNA sequence: TGTGCCAGTAGGGAGACAGGGTCCAATGGCTACACCTTC. It is translated as CASRETGSNGYTF.

The genes are TRBV6-5 and TRBJ2-7; D is unresolved. Trimming shortened V by 4 bases and J by 4 bases, and 17 bases separated the two germline ends. This CDR3 is 15 amino acids long. Germline-derived CDR1 and CDR2 are MNHEY and SVGAGI. The CDR3 here is CASSSPTLDPYEQYF. CDR3 nucleotides: TGTGCCAGCAGTTCCCCGACTCTCGACCCTTACGAGCAGTACTTC.